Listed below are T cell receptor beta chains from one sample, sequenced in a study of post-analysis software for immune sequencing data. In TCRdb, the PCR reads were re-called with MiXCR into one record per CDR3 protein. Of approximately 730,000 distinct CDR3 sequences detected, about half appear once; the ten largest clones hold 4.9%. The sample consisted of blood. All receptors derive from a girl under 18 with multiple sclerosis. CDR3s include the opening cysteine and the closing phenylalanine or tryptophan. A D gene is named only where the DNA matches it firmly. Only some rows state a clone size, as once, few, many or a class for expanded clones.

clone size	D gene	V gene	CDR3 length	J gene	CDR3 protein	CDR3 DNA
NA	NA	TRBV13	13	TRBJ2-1	CASSIYRRDEQFF	TGTGCCAGCAGCATTTACAGGAGGGATGAGCAGTTCTTC
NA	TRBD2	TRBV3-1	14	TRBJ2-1	CASARASGRGEQFF	TGTGCCAGCGCCCGGGCTAGCGGGAGGGGTGAGCAGTTCTTC
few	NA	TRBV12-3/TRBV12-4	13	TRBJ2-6	CASSFFGANVLTF	TGTGCCAGCAGTTTCTTTGGGGCCAACGTCCTGACTTTC
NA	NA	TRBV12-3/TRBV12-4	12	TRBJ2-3	CASSRTPDTQYF	TGCGCCAGCAGCAGAACCCCAGATACGCAGTATTTT
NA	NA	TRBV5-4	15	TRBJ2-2	CASSLYQGSGGELFF	TGTGCCAGCAGCTTGTATCAGGGATCCGGCGGGGAGCTGTTTTTT
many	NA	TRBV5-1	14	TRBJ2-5	CASSFTGSRETQYF	TGCGCCAGCAGCTTTACAGGGTCCAGGGAGACCCAGTACTTC
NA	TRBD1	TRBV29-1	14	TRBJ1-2	CSVGSGQAHYGYTF	TGCAGCGTGGGGTCCGGACAGGCACACTATGGCTACACCTTC
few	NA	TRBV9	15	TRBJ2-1	CASSVERSSYNEQFF	TGTGCCAGCAGCGTAGAACGTAGCTCCTACAATGAGCAGTTCTTC
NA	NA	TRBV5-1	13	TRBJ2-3	CATRDVNTDTQYF	TGCGCCACCCGAGATGTGAATACAGATACGCAGTATTTT
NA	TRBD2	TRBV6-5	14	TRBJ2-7	CASSRLAGGDEQYF	TGTGCCAGCAGTCGACTAGCGGGAGGGGATGAGCAGTACTTC
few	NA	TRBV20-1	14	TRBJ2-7	CSARDPTGYYEQYF	TGCAGTGCTAGAGACCCCACAGGGTACTACGAGCAGTACTTC
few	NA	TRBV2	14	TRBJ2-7	CASSHRIQLDEQYF	TGTGCCAGCAGTCACAGAATACAGCTCGACGAGCAGTACTTC